Presented here are 29 T cell receptor beta chains from one specimen sequenced in a study of beta chain features in type 1 diabetes (dated by TCRdb to the late 2010s). The method was the immunoSEQ multiplex PCR assay. The entire amount of isolated RNA was reverse transcribed using the High Capacity cDNA Reverse Transcription Kit, so the sequenced TCRB transcripts were expressed ones. TCRdb took this table from immuneACCESS and kept in-frame rearrangements with V and J called. Such tables lack part of the clones; where checked against another copy, unresolved V genes explain under half of the gap, and the rest is unexplained. The sample records 120,000 to 150,000 clones, about 9.4% of which are singletons. The top ten hold roughly 1.4% of the sample. The specimen sequenced was naive CD4+ T cells from blood. The sample's cell subset or site label, decoded: true naive CD4+ T cells. The source of these receptors is a man aged 18 to 30 in good health.

The table lists this clone with a few counts. The CDR3 DNA reads TGTGCCAGCTCAGTACTTCCGGGACAGGATTACGAGCAGTACTTC. This sequence encodes CASSVLPGQDYEQYF. This chain links TRBV18 with TRBJ2-7; 8 positions agree with TRBD1. The length of the CDR3 is 15 residues. Losses at the gene ends were 5 bases for V and 4 bases for J; bases not matched to a gene: 10. CDR1 and CDR2 (germline): KGHSH, LQKENI.

This rearrangement joins TRBV28 to TRBJ2-7; D unresolved. The CDR3 sequence is 13 residues long. V was trimmed by 2 bases and J by 3 bases, leaving 8 bases between them. The germline V gene encodes CDR1 MDHEN and CDR2 SYDVKM. The CDR3 DNA is TGTGCCAGCAGTTTACTAGACCACTACGAGCAGTACTTC. Translating gives CASSLLDHYEQYF.

This clone was recorded a few times. V is TRBV7-2 and J is TRBJ2-7; D possibly corresponds to TRBD2 (7 bases). Germline V gene lookup returns CDR1 SGHTA and CDR2 FQGNSA. V was shortened by 3 bases and J by 0 bases, with 15 bases between the two germline ends. The CDR3 totals 16 residues. DNA of the CDR3: TGTGCCAGCAGCTTCAGCGGGGTGGACAGCTCCTACGAGCAGTACTTC. It encodes CASSFSGVDSSYEQYF.

This clone was counted only a few times. The J gene is TRBJ1-1, the V gene TRBV5-1; perhaps TRBD1 as D (6 bases). CDR1 and CDR2 (germline): SGHRS, YFSETQ. The germline V and J ends were trimmed by 4 bases and 2 bases, with 12 bases remaining between them. CDR3 length: 14 residues. The CDR3, as DNA: TGCGCCAGCAGCACCCGGGACACAAACACTGAAGCTTTCTTT. This encodes CASSTRDTNTEAFF.

The chain recombines TRBV11-2 with TRBJ1-1, with D tentatively TRBD1 (5 bases). V dropped 0 bases and J dropped 7 bases, with 9 bases sitting between them. The CDR3 totals 13 residues. In germline, CDR1 is SGHAT, CDR2 FQNNGV. The CDR3 protein is CASSLDGGGEAFF. CDR3 nucleotides: TGTGCCAGCAGCTTAGATGGGGGGGGTGAAGCTTTCTTT.

The chain combines TRBV7-3 with TRBJ2-1, with 9 bases lining up with TRBD1. The V and J ends lost 5 bases and 3 bases, in that order; junction bases with no gene match: 8. CDR1 and CDR2 (germline): SGHTA, FQGTGA. This CDR3 is 16 amino acids long. The CDR3 nucleotides read TGTGCCAGCAGCCTACAGGGGGCGGCCTACTACAATGAGCAGTTCTTC. Translated: CASSLQGAAYYNEQFF.

This clone was seen a few times. The chain employs TRBV6-5 and TRBJ2-2; D may be TRBD1 (5 bases). Trimming took 2 bases from V and 1 from J, leaving 8 bases between them. CDR1 is MNHEY, CDR2 SVGAGI, per germline. CDR3 length: 15 residues. CDR3 nucleotides: TGTGCCAGCAGTTACCAGGGCCGGAACACCGGGGAGCTGTTTTTT. Protein: CASSYQGRNTGELFF.

This clone was counted many times. Other DNA sequences from this sample encode an identical CDR3 as well. V and J are TRBV5-4 and TRBJ2-3; tentatively, D is TRBD2 (6 bases). Germline assignment: CDR1 SGHNT and CDR2 YYREEE (reference sequence). Trimming cost V 4 bases and J 0 bases, with 12 bases left between them. This CDR3 is built from 15 residues. The CDR3 DNA reads TGTGCCAGCAGCCCCTCCGGAGGGAGCACAGATACGCAGTATTTT. This translates into CASSPSGGSTDTQYF.

The chain uses TRBV30 and TRBJ1-5; D remains ambiguous. The CDR3 is 18 amino acids. CDR1 is GTSNPN, CDR2 SVGIG, per germline (reference sequence). Trimming cost V 0 bases and J 4 bases, with 22 bases left between them. Here the CDR3 reads CAWSVQRSIVQENQPQHF. CDR3 bases: TGTGCCTGGAGTGTACAAAGGTCCATCGTGCAGGAAAATCAGCCCCAGCATTTT.

This chain connects TRBV10-3 to TRBJ2-1; 9 bases fit TRBD2. J gave up 2 bases and V 7 bases, and 6 bases lay outside the gene matches. CDR1 ENHRY and CDR2 SYGVKD come from the germline V gene. The CDR3 totals 15 residues. CDR3 amino acids: CAIKTSSGTYNEQFF. The CDR3 DNA reads as TGTGCCATCAAAACTTCTAGCGGGACCTACAATGAGCAGTTCTTC.

This clone was found many times. Other nucleotide sequences from this sample produce the same CDR3. The chain joins TRBV30 to TRBJ2-3; 9 nucleotides line up with TRBD2. Per the germline V gene, CDR1 is GTSNPN and CDR2 is SVGIG (reference sequence). J gave up 4 bases and V 0 bases, and 2 bases lay outside the gene matches. The CDR3 runs 14 residues. DNA for the CDR3: TGTGCCTGGAGTGTACGCGGGGGGGCAGATACGCAGTATTTT. It yields the protein CAWSVRGGADTQYF. The full variable domain, with the rest looked up from reference TRBV30 and TRBJ2-3, is SQTIHQWPATLVQPVGSPLSLECTVEGTSNPNLYWYRQAAGRGLQLLFYSVGIGQISSEVPQNLSASRPQDRQFILSSKKLLLSDSGFYLCAWSVRGGADTQYFGPGTRLTVL.

DNA of the CDR3: TGTGCCAGCAGTGACAGGGTCCCCATGAACACTGAAGCTTTCTTT. Translated: CASSDRVPMNTEAFF. This chain connects TRBV6-1 to TRBJ1-1; D may be TRBD1 (5 bases). The V and J ends lost 3 bases and 0 bases respectively, with 11 bases between them. Germline CDR1 is MNHNS and CDR2 is SASEGT. The CDR3 sequence is 15 residues long.

This clone was detected only a few times. The chain uses TRBV7-2 and TRBJ2-5; tentatively, D is TRBD2 (6 bases). Trimming took off 4 bases at V and 4 bases at J, with 10 bases between the two ends. CDR1 and CDR2 (germline): SGHTA, FQGNSA. This CDR3 region has 13 residues. The DNA for the CDR3 is TGTGCCAGCAGCTCGGGGGTGGTAGAGACCCAGTACTTC. Translating it yields CASSSGVVETQYF.

This clone has a handful of counts. This chain links TRBV19 with TRBJ2-5, with 9 bases fitting TRBD1. V trimming: 5 bases; J trimming: 2 bases; junction bases outside the gene matches: 0. This CDR3 contains 13 residues. The V gene's germline CDR1 is LNHDA and CDR2 SQIVND (reference sequence). The CDR3 here is CASSGTGQETQYF. CDR3 DNA: TGTGCCAGTAGTGGGACAGGGCAAGAGACCCAGTACTTC.

This clone was seen a few times. The V call is TRBV6-1, the J call TRBJ2-7, with 8 bases aligning to TRBD1. The germline V gene encodes CDR1 MNHNS and CDR2 SASEGT. The J segment lost 4 bases and the V segment lost 6 bases, leaving 8 bases of the junction unmatched. This CDR3 has 14 residues. CDR3 bases: TGTGCCAGCAGAACGGACAGGGCGCCATACGAGCAGTACTTC. Translation: CASRTDRAPYEQYF.

V and J are TRBV5-1 and TRBJ2-6, with 7 bases identical to TRBD1. This CDR3 is built from 18 residues. CDR1 and CDR2 from the germline V gene are SGHRS and YFSETQ. With V trimmed by 4 bases and J by 0 bases, 10 bases remained unmatched. The CDR3 DNA sequence: TGCGCCAGCAGCCAGACAGGGCTTTTCGACTCTGGGGCCAACGTCCTGACTTTC. Its translation: CASSQTGLFDSGANVLTF.

The chain uses TRBV6-1 and TRBJ2-3; 10 bases match TRBD2. Germline-derived CDR1 and CDR2 are MNHNS and SASEGT. V lost 6 bases to trimming and J lost 7 bases; unmatched junction nucleotides: 10. The CDR3 loop spans 15 amino acids. The CDR3 protein is CASRSSSGGFHTQYF. The CDR3 DNA reads TGTGCCAGCAGGAGCTCTAGCGGGGGATTTCATACGCAGTATTTT.

This clone was counted a few times. This clone may be a read error of a much larger clone one base away. V gene TRBV5-6 combines with J gene TRBJ2-5, with 7 nucleotides matching TRBD1. The V segment lost 4 bases and the J segment 3 bases; nucleotides outside the gene matches: 3. This CDR3 contains 13 residues. CDR1 and CDR2 from the germline V gene are SGHDT and YYEEEE. The CDR3 sequence: CASSPGQKETQYF. DNA for the CDR3: TGTGCCAGCAGCCCGGGACAGAAAGAGACCCAGTACTTC. The variable domain in full, with the rest retrieved from reference TRBV5-6 and TRBJ2-5, is DAGVTQSPTHLIKTRGQQVTLRCSPKSGHDTVSWYQQALGQGPQFIFQYYEEEERQRGNFPDRFSGHQFPNYSSELNVNALLLGDSALYLCASSPGQKETQYFGPGTRLLVL.

This chain uses TRBV18 with TRBJ2-7, with 8 bases aligning to TRBD1. J was trimmed by 2 bases and V by 2 bases; bases with no gene match: 5. The CDR3 contains 15 residues. Per germline, CDR1 KGHSH and CDR2 LQKENI. The CDR3 here is CASSPGQGNAYEQYF. CDR3 DNA sequence: TGTGCCAGCTCACCAGGACAGGGTAACGCCTACGAGCAGTACTTC.

The chain links TRBV6-5 to TRBJ2-7, with D perhaps matching TRBD2 (6 bases). Germline-derived CDR1 and CDR2 are MNHEY and SVGAGI. The CDR3 is 14 amino acids. V was clipped by 5 bases and J by 2 bases, with 13 bases between them. The chain's CDR3 is CASSTRTKPYEQYF. Written as DNA, the CDR3 is TGTGCCAGCAGTACCCGGACTAAACCCTACGAGCAGTACTTC.

This clone occurred a few times. The chain couples TRBV25-1 to TRBJ2-3, with TRBD2 identical over 12 bases. V trimming: 8 bases; J trimming: 4 bases; junction bases outside the gene matches: 4. The V gene's germline CDR1 is MGHDK and CDR2 SYGVNS. CDR3 size: 14 residues. The CDR3 reads CASGLAGYPDTQYF. The CDR3 DNA sequence: TGTGCCAGCGGACTAGCGGGGTACCCAGATACGCAGTATTTT.

V and J are TRBV27 and TRBJ2-7; tentative D call: TRBD1 (6 bases). The CDR3 length is 14 residues. V was clipped by 8 bases and J by 3 bases, with 17 bases between them. From germline, CDR1 is MNHEY and CDR2 SMNVEV (reference sequence). This chain's CDR3 is CASSKEGHNYEQYF. CDR3 coding DNA: TGTGCCAGCTCCAAAGAGGGACATAACTACGAGCAGTACTTC.

The chain is built from TRBV5-1 and TRBJ2-2; weak D call: TRBD1 (6 bases). Germline V gene data show CDR1 as SGHRS and CDR2 as YFSETQ. V dropped 0 bases and J dropped 7 bases, with 13 bases sitting between them. CDR3 length equals 15 residues. CDR3 coding DNA: TGCGCCAGCAGCTTGGGGGTACAGGGTATCGGGGAGCTGTTTTTT. Protein product: CASSLGVQGIGELFF.

This clone was observed a few times. The DNA for the CDR3 is TGCAGCGTAGAGACAGGGTTCGACGAGCAGTACTTC. Translating gives CSVETGFDEQYF. The chain carries TRBV29-1 and TRBJ2-7; 7 bases are a match to TRBD1. CDR1 and CDR2 (germline): SQVTM, ANQGSEA. Trimming cost V 6 bases and J 5 bases; bases outside gene matches: 7. The CDR3 is made up of 12 amino acids.

This clone was counted between two and nine times. V gene TRBV11-2 combines with J gene TRBJ2-1, with 9 bases fitting TRBD2. V lost 2 bases to trimming and J lost 6 bases; unmatched junction nucleotides: 5. CDR1 and CDR2 from the germline V gene are SGHAT and FQNNGV. CDR3 length: 15 amino acids. The chain's CDR3 is CASSLMAGGPNEQFF. CDR3 nucleotides: TGTGCCAGCAGCTTAATGGCGGGGGGGCCCAATGAGCAGTTCTTC.

The sample holds a few counts of this clone. The chain joins TRBV11-3 to TRBJ2-7; possibly TRBD1 for D (6 bases). V gave up 4 bases and J gave up 6 bases, with 16 bases separating them. Germline values: CDR1 SGHNT, CDR2 YENEEA. This CDR3 contains 14 residues. The CDR3 DNA sequence: TGTGCCAGCAGCTCCGGTGCAGGGGACACCGAGCAGTACTTC. It specifies CASSSGAGDTEQYF.

This clone was observed a few times. This chain uses TRBV2 with TRBJ1-3; D gene uncertain. The CDR3 totals 13 residues. CDR1 and CDR2 (germline): SNHLY, FYNNEI. Trimming took 4 bases from V and 3 from J, leaving 7 bases between them. CDR3 loop: CASSVHGGNTIYF. The CDR3, as DNA: TGTGCCAGCAGTGTTCACGGTGGAAACACCATATATTTT.

This clone has only a few counts. The chain has TRBV7-2 and TRBJ1-6, with 7 bases fitting TRBD1. The V gene's germline CDR1 is SGHTA and CDR2 FQGNSA. With 1 base clipped from V and 0 bases from J, the junction kept 6 bases outside the gene matches. This CDR3 has 18 amino acids. CDR3 region: CASSLEGAISSYNSPLHF. CDR3 DNA sequence: TGTGCCAGCAGCTTAGAGGGGGCTATAAGCTCCTATAATTCACCCCTCCACTTT.

The table lists this clone with a few counts. This rearrangement joins TRBV11-2 to TRBJ2-1; weak D call: TRBD1 (6 bases). This CDR3 has 14 residues. V dropped 3 bases and J dropped 4 bases, with 10 bases sitting between them. Germline lookup yields CDR1 SGHAT and CDR2 FQNNGV. The CDR3 loop reads CASSFGTNYNEQFF. CDR3 nucleotides: TGTGCCAGCAGCTTTGGGACAAATTACAATGAGCAGTTCTTC.